This T cell receptor beta chain was retrieved from a study of early T cells in non-severe SARS-CoV-2 infection. Study summary: Sequencing input comprised bulk RNA from unsorted whole blood; chain pairing was not available.

The library protocol tagged individual cDNA molecules with unique molecular identifiers. TCRdb used MiXCR to reprocess the 5' RACE reads, holding one entry per CDR3 protein. This sample carries roughly 26,000 distinct CDR3 sequences, roughly 4.6% of them seen once, and the ten largest clones take 4%. Germline V CDR1 and CDR2: SGHRS, YFSETQ. V was pared by 1 base and J by 2 bases, with 5 bases of the junction left unmatched. The CDR3 covers 16 residues. This clonotype was seen ten or more times. The clonotype originates from an adult who was a healthcare worker with PCR-confirmed SARS-CoV-2 infection or an uninfected control (not recorded which). The sequencing sample was made of whole blood. This chain joins TRBV5-1 and TRBJ2-3; 9 bases match TRBD2. CDR3 DNA: TGCGCCAGCAGCTTGCAAGCTAGCGGGGCCACAGATACGCAGTATTTT. Residues: CASSLQASGATDTQYF.